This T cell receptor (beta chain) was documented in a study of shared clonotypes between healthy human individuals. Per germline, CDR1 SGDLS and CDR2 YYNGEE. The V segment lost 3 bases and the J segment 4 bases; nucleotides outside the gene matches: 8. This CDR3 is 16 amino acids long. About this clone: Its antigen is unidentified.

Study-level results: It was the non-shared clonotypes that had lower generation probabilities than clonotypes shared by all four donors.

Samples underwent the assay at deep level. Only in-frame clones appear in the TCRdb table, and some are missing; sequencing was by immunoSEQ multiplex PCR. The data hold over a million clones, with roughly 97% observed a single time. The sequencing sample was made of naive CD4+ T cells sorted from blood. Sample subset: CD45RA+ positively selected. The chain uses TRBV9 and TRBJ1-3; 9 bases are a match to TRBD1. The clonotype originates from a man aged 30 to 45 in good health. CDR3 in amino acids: CASSGPGTGSGNTIYF. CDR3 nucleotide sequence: TGTGCCAGCAGCGGCCCAGGGACAGGGAGCGGAAACACCATATATTTT.